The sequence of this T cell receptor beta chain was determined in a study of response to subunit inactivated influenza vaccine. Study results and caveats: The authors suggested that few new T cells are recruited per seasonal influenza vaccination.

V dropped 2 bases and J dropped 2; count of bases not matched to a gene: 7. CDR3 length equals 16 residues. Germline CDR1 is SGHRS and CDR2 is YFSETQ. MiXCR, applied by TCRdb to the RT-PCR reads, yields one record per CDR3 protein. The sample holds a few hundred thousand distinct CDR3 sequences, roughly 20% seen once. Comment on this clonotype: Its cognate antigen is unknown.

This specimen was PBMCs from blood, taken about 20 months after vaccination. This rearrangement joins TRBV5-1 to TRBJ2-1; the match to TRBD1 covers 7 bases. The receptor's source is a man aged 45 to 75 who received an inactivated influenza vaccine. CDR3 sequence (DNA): TGCGCCAGCAGCTTCGGAGACAGGGTGGCCTACAATGAGCAGTTCTTC. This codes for CASSFGDRVAYNEQFF.